This T cell receptor (beta chain) was sequenced for a study of blood T cell repertoires in COVID-19. Study information: Donors in the United States, Italy and Spain gave samples during acute or convalescent COVID-19. The cDNA or gDNA used as material had been derived from T cells, B-cell-depleted T cells, or PBMCs.

Assignment of participants to cohorts was predicated upon participant-reported clinical history. Study processing details: Amplified reference gene primers provided the basis for estimating nucleated cell counts. Sequencing was performed with immunoSEQ multiplex PCR; in TCRdb, only in-frame clones are kept and a portion is missing. V, J and clone size were drawn from that table, and D and trimming were deduced from the DNA. The table has 200,000 to 250,000 clones, about four fifths seen once; the top ten hold approximately 1.3%. V gave up 6 bases and J gave up 4 bases, with 9 bases separating them. The CDR3 covers 13 residues. In germline, CDR1 is MNHEY, CDR2 SMNVEV (reference sequence).

This chain uses TRBV27 with TRBJ2-2, with D maybe TRBD2 (6 bases). Specimen: PBMCs or T cells enriched from blood (not recorded which). This sequence was found in a woman between 40 and 50 years old with acute COVID-19. The CDR3: CASSGGRTGELFF. CDR3 coding DNA: TGTGCCAGCAGCGGGGGACGCACCGGGGAGCTGTTTTTT.